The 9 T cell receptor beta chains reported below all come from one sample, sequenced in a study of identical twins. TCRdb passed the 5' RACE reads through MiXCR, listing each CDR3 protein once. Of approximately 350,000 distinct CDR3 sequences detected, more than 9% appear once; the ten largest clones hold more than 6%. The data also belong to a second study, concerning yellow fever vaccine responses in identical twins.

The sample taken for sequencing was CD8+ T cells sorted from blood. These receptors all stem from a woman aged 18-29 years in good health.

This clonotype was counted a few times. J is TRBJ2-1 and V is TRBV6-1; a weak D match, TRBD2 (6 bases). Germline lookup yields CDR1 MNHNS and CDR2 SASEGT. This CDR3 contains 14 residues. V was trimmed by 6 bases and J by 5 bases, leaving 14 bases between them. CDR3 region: CASSWGDPNNEQFF. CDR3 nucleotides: TGTGCCAGCAGCTGGGGGGACCCTAACAATGAGCAGTTCTTC.

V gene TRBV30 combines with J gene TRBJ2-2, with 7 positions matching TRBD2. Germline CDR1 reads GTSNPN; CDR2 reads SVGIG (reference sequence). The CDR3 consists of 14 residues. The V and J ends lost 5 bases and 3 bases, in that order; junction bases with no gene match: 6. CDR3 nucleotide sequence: TGTGCCTGGTTCGGCGGGAGATACACCGGGGAGCTGTTTTTT. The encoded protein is CAWFGGRYTGELFF.

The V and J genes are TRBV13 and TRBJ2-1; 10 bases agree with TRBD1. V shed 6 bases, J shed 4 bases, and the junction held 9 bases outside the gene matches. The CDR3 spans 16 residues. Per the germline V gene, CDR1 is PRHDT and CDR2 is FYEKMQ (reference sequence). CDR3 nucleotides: TGTGCCAGCAGTCTGACCGGGACAGGGGAATACAATGAGCAGTTCTTC. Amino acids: CASSLTGTGEYNEQFF. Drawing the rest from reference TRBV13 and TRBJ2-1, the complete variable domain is AAGVIQSPRHLIKEKRETATLKCYPIPRHDTVYWYQQGPGQDPQFLISFYEKMQSDKGSIPDRFSAQQFSDYHSELNMSSLELGDSALYFCASSLTGTGEYNEQFFGPGTRLTVL.

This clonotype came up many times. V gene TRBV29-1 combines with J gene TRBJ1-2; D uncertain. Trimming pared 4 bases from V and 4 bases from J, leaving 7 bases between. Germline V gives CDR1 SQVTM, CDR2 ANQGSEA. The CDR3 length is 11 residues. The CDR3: CSVVSGYGYTF. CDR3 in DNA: TGCAGCGTTGTATCCGGCTATGGCTACACCTTC. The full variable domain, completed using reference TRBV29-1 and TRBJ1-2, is SAVISQKPSRDICQRGTSLTIQCQVDSQVTMMFWYRQQPGQSLTLIATANQGSEATYESGFVIDKFPISRPNLTFSTLTVSNMSPEDSSIYLCSVVSGYGYTFGSGTRLTVV.

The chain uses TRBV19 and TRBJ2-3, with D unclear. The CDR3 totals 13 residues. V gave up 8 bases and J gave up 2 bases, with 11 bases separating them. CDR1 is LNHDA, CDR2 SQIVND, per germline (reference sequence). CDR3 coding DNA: TGTGCCAGTTGCCGACATACCACAGATACGCAGTATTTT. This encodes CASCRHTTDTQYF.

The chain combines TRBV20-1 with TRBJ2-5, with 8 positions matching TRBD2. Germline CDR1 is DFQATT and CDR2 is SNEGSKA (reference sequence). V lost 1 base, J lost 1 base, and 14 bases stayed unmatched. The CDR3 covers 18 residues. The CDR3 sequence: CSARAQAGVAEPQETQYF. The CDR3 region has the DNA TGCAGTGCTAGAGCACAAGCGGGAGTCGCGGAACCCCAAGAGACCCAGTACTTC.

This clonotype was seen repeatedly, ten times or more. The DNA for the CDR3 is TGCGCCAGCAGCTTGCGTGGAGGAAATCTAGCGGATACCAATGAGCAGTTCTTC. Its protein is CASSLRGGNLADTNEQFF. This chain joins TRBV5-1 and TRBJ2-1, with 7 bases fitting TRBD2. CDR1 is SGHRS and CDR2 is YFSETQ in the germline V gene. V was pared by 1 base and J by 6 bases, with 16 bases of the junction left unmatched. CDR3 length: 18 residues.

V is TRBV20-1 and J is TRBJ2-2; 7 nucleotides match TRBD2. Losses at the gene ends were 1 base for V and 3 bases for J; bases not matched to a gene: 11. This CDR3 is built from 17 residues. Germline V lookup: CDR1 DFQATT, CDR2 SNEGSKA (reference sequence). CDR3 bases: TGCAGTGCTAGAGGATTTCTGGCGGGAGTCGACACCGGGGAGCTGTTTTTT. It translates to CSARGFLAGVDTGELFF.

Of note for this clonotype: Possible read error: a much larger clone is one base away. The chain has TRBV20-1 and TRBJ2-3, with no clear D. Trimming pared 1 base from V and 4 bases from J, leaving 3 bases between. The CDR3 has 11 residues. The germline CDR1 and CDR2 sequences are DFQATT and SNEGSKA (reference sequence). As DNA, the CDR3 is TGCAGTGCTAGAGCTGCAGATACGCAGTATTTT. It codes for CSARAADTQYF.